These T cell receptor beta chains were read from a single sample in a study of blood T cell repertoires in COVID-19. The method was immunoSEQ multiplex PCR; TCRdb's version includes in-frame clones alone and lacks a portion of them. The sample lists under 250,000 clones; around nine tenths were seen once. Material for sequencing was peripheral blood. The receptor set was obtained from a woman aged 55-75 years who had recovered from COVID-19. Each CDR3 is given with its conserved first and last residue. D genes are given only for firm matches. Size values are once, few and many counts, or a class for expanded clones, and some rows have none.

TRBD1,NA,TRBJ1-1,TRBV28,CASSLLADRGTEAFF,TGTGCCAGCAGTCTCTTGGCGGACAGGGGGACTGAAGCTTTCTTT
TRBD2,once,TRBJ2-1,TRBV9,CASSAGTSGGAEFF,TGTGCCAGCAGCGCCGGGACTAGCGGGGGGGCGGAGTTCTTC
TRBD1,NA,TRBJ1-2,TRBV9,CASSVEAADRVYGYTF,TGTGCCAGCAGCGTAGAGGCTGCGGACAGGGTCTATGGCTACACCTTC
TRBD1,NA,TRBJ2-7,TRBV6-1,CASSEAVGQGTYEQYF,TGTGCCAGCAGTGAAGCGGTAGGACAGGGCACCTACGAGCAGTACTTC
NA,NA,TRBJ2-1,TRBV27,CASKRLGRNEQFF,TGTGCCAGCAAAAGACTGGGGAGGAATGAGCAGTTCTTC
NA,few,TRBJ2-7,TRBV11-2,CASSLAGREQYF,TGTGCCAGCAGCTTAGCAGGGCGTGAGCAGTACTTC
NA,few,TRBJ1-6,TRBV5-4,CASSAFQGGDSPLHF,TGTGCCAGCAGCGCGTTTCAGGGAGGTGATTCACCCCTCCACTTT
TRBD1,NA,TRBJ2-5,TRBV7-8,CATVDRGQETQYF,TGTGCCACCGTAGACAGGGGGCAGGAGACCCAGTACTTC
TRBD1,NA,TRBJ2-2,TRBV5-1,CASSYDRGQNTGELFF,TGCGCCAGCAGCTACGACAGGGGACAGAACACCGGGGAGCTGTTTTTT
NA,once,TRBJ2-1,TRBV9,CASSVTLISYNEQFF,TGTGCCAGCAGCGTAACATTAATCTCCTACAATGAGCAGTTCTTC
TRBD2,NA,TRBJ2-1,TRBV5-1,CASSLSGGAANEQFF,TGCGCCAGCAGCCTCAGCGGGGGGGCGGCCAATGAGCAGTTCTTC
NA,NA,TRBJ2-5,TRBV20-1,CSASARLETQYF,TGCAGTGCTAGTGCTCGTCTGGAGACCCAGTACTTC
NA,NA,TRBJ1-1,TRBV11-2,CASSYRDMNTEAFF,TGTGCCAGCAGCTACCGGGACATGAACACTGAAGCTTTCTTT
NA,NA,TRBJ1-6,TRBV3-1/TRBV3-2,CASSSSQGGTHSPLHF,TGTGCCAGCAGCTCCTCTCAGGGCGGAACACATTCACCCCTCCACTTT
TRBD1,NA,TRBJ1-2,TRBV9,CASSPHRGGPNNYGYTF,TGTGCCAGCAGCCCCCACCGAGGGGGCCCGAATAACTATGGCTACACCTTC
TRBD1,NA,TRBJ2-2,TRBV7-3,CASSQDRGNTGELFF,TGTGCCAGCAGCCAGGACAGGGGGAACACCGGGGAGCTGTTTTTT
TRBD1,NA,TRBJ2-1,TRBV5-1,CASSSLTGDKDNEQFF,TGCGCCAGCAGCTCACTGACAGGGGACAAGGACAATGAGCAGTTCTTC
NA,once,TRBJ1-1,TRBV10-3,CAISEDRTNTEAFF,TGTGCCATCAGTGAGGACAGGACGAACACTGAAGCTTTCTTT
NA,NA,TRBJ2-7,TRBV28,CASSLVQGVHEQYF,TGTGCCAGCAGTTTAGTACAGGGTGTCCACGAGCAGTACTTC
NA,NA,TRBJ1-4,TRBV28,CASSFRGATNEKLFF,TGTGCCAGCAGTTTTCGGGGTGCAACTAATGAAAAACTGTTTTTT
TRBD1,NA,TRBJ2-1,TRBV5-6,CASSLTGVYNEQFF,TGTGCCAGCAGCTTGACAGGGGTTTACAATGAGCAGTTCTTC
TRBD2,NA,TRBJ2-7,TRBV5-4,CASSLGGTAGSENF,TGTGCCAGCAGCTTGGGTGGTACAGCGGGGTCCGAGAACTTC
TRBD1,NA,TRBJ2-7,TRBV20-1,CSASRTGTSYEQYF,TGCAGTGCTAGTCGGACAGGGACTTCCTACGAGCAGTACTTC
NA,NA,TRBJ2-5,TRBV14,CASSPKTQYF,TGTGCCAGCAGCCCCAAGACCCAGTACTTC
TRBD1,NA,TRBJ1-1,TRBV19,CASSDRVTEAFF,TGTGCCAGTAGTGACAGGGTTACTGAAGCTTTCTTT
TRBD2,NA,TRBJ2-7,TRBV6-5,CASSRRSSGANEQYF,TGTGCCAGCAGTCGCCGGTCTAGCGGGGCGAACGAGCAGTACTTC
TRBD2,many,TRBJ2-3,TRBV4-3,CASSYSGGTDTQYF,TGCGCCAGCAGCTACAGCGGGGGCACAGATACGCAGTATTTT
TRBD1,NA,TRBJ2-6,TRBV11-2,CASKGQGLPQSGANVLTF,TGTGCCAGCAAGGGACAGGGCTTACCCCAATCTGGGGCCAACGTCCTGACTTTC
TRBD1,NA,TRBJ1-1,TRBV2,CASVDRGSTEAFF,TGTGCCAGCGTGGACAGGGGAAGCACTGAAGCTTTCTTT
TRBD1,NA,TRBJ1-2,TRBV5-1,CASVPGFGQGNYGYTF,TGCGCCAGCGTGCCTGGGTTTGGACAGGGGAACTATGGCTACACCTTC
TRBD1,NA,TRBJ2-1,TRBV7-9,CASSYGQGPYNEQFF,TGTGCCAGCAGCTATGGACAGGGTCCCTACAATGAGCAGTTCTTC
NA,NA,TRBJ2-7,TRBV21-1,CAIAGRDYEQYF,TGTGCCATCGCGGGCCGGGACTACGAGCAGTACTTC
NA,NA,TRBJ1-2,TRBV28,CASSSDSYGYTF,TGTGCCAGCAGTTCCGACAGCTATGGCTACACCTTC
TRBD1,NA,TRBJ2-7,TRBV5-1,CASSLARDSRTSYEQYF,TGCGCCAGCAGCTTGGCTCGGGACAGCCGAACTTCCTACGAGCAGTACTTC
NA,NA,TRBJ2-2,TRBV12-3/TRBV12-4,CASTRTGELFF,TGTGCCAGCACCCGCACCGGGGAGCTGTTTTTT
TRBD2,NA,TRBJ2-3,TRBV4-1,CGSGTEPRSTDTQYF,TGCGGGAGCGGGACGGAGCCGAGAAGCACAGATACGCAGTATTTT
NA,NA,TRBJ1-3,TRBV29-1,CSVDRGQPDHSGNTIYF,TGCAGCGTTGACCGCGGACAGCCCGATCACTCTGGAAACACCATATATTTT
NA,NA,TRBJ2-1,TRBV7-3,CASSLFPGVNEQFF,TGTGCCAGCAGCTTATTCCCAGGGGTGAATGAGCAGTTCTTC
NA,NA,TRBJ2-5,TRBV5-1,CASSNQGNRETQYF,TGCGCCAGCAGCAACCAGGGTAATAGGGAGACCCAGTACTTC
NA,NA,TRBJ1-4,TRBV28,CASSLLEVREKLFF,TGTGCCAGCAGTTTACTCGAGGTTCGGGAAAAACTGTTTTTT
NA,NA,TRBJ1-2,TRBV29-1,CSDIGANYGYTF,TGCAGCGACATAGGAGCTAACTATGGCTACACCTTC
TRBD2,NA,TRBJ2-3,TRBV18,CASSPTPGLAVSTDTQYF,TGTGCCAGCTCACCAACCCCGGGACTAGCGGTGAGCACAGATACGCAGTATTTT
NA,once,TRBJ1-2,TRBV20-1,CSASFQGPYYGYTF,TGCAGTGCTAGTTTTCAGGGTCCCTACTATGGCTACACCTTC
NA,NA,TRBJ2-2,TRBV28,CASIPARGGTGELFF,TGTGCCAGCATTCCGGCCCGAGGTGGCACCGGGGAGCTGTTTTTT
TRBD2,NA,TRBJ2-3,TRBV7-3,CASSFRLAGGTDTQYF,TGTGCCAGCAGCTTTAGACTAGCGGGCGGTACAGATACGCAGTATTTT
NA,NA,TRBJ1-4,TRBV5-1,CASSLVAGDEKLFF,TGCGCCAGCAGCTTGGTGGCAGGGGACGAAAAACTGTTTTTT
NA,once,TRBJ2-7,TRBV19,CASSIGGQPYF,TGTGCCAGTAGTATTGGTGGCCAACCGTACTTC
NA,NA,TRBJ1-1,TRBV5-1,CASSLTANTEAFF,TGCGCCAGCAGCTTGACAGCAAACACTGAAGCTTTCTTT
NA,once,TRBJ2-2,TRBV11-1,CASNPPGQKNTGELFF,TGTGCCAGCAATCCACCTGGACAGAAAAACACCGGGGAGCTGTTTTTT